Sequencing of this T cell receptor beta chain was carried out in a study of technical replicates of blood from a few donors. V lost 3 bases and J 4 bases, leaving 18 bases between the germline ends. Per the germline V gene, CDR1 is MNHEY and CDR2 is SVGAGI. This CDR3 has 16 amino acids. Assay used: immunoSEQ multiplex PCR; TCRdb lists only in-frame clones, some missing. The sample records 60,000 or so clones, approximately 97% being singletons. Sequencing used T cells isolated from PBMCs. This TCR was recovered from a human donor in good health. V gene TRBV6-5 combines with J gene TRBJ1-2; D not certain. The CDR3 DNA reads as TGTGCCAGCAGTTATTCAGGATTTACAGAGGGCTATGGCTACACCTTC. It encodes CASSYSGFTEGYGYTF.